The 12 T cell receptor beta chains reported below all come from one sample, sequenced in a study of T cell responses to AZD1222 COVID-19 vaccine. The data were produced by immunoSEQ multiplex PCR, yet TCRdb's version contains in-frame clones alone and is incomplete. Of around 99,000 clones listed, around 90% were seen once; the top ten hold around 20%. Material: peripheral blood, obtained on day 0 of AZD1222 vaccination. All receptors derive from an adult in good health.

In nucleotides, the CDR3 is TGTGCCAGCAGCCCGGACAGGTGGAGCGAGCAGTTCTTC. It codes for CASSPDRWSEQFF. V is TRBV3-1 (or the pseudogene TRBV3-2) and J is TRBJ2-1; the match to TRBD1 covers 7 bases. V was clipped by 4 bases and J by 10 bases; unmatched bases: 7. This CDR3 comprises 13 residues. Germline V CDR1 and CDR2: LGHDT, YNNKEL (reference sequence).

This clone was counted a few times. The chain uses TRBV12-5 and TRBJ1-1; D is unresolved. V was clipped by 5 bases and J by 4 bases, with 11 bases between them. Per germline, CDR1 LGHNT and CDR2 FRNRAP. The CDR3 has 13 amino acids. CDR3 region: CASGEIRGTEAFF. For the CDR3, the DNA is TGTGCTAGTGGTGAGATTAGAGGCACTGAAGCTTTCTTT.

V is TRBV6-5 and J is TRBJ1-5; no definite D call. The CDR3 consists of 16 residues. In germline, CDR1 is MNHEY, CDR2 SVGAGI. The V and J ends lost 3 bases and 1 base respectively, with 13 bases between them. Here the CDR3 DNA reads TGTGCCAGCAGTTATTCTCCGGGGATAAGCAATCAGCCCCAGCATTTT. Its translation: CASSYSPGISNQPQHF.

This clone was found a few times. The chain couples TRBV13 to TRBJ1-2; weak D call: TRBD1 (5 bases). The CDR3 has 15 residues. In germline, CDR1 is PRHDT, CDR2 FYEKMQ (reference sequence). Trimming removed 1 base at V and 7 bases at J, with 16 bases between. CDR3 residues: CASSLEGIGRIGYTF. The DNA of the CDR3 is TGTGCCAGCAGCTTAGAGGGGATAGGACGTATTGGCTACACCTTC.

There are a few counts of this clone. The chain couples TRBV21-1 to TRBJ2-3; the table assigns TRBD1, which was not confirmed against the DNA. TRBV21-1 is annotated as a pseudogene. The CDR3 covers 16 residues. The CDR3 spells CASSKSGQVGTDTQYF. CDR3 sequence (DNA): TGTGCCAGCAGCAAATCAGGACAGGTGGGCACAGATACGCAGTATTTT.

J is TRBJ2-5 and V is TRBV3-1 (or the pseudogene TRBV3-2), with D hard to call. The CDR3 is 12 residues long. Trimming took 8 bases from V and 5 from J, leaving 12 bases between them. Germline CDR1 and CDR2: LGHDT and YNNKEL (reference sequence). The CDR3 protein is CASQRPEETQYF. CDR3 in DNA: TGTGCCAGCCAGCGCCCCGAGGAGACCCAGTACTTC.

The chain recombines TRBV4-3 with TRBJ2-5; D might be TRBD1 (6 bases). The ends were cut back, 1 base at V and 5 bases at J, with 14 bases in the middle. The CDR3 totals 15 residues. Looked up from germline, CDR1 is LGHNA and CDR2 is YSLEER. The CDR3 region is CASSQGPGQSETQYF. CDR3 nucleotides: TGCGCCAGCAGCCAAGGGCCGGGACAATCGGAGACCCAGTACTTC.

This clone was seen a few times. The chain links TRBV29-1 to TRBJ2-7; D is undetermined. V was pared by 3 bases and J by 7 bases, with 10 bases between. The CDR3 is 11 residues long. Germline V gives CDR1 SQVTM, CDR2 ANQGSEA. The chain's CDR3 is CSVEVGGEQYF. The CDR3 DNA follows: TGCAGCGTTGAGGTCGGTGGGGAGCAGTACTTC.

The CDR3 region is CASSFRTPRGDTQYF. CDR3 in DNA: TGTGCCAGCAGCTTCAGGACTCCGCGGGGAGATACGCAGTATTTT. This chain joins TRBV7-2 and TRBJ2-3, with D tentatively TRBD2 (6 bases). From germline, CDR1 is SGHTA and CDR2 FQGNSA. This CDR3 contains 15 residues. V dropped 3 bases and J dropped 5 bases, with 15 bases sitting between them.

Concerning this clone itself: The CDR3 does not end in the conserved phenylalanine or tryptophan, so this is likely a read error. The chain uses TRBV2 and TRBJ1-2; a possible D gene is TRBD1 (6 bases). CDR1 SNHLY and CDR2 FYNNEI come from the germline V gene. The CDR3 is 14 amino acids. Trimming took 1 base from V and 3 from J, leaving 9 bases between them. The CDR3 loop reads CASSEVPGDYGYTL. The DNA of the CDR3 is TGTGCCAGCAGTGAAGTCCCAGGGGACTATGGCTACACCCTC.

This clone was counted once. CDR3 loop: CASSLGWRTTATDTQYF. CDR3 nucleotides: TGCGCCAGCAGCTTGGGCTGGAGGACTACCGCCACAGATACGCAGTATTTT. The V and J genes are TRBV5-1 and TRBJ2-3, with D perhaps matching TRBD2 (6 bases). The germline V and J ends were trimmed by 0 bases and 2 bases, with 16 bases remaining between them. The CDR3 length is 17 residues. CDR1 is SGHRS, CDR2 YFSETQ, per germline.

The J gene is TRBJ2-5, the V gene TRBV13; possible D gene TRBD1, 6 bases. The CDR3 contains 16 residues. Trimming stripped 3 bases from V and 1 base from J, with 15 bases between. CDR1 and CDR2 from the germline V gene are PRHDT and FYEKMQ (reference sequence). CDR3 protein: CASSFRGQGGQETQYF. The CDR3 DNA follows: TGTGCCAGCAGCTTTCGGGGCCAAGGGGGCCAAGAGACCCAGTACTTC.